Below, 22 T cell receptor beta chains from the same sample are listed, as sequenced in a study of blood T cell repertoires in COVID-19. The method was immunoSEQ multiplex PCR; TCRdb's version includes in-frame clones alone and lacks a portion of them. The sample includes over 45,000 clones, about four fifths seen only once; the top ten take under 20%. The material sequenced was peripheral blood. These receptors originate from a man between 65 and 85 years old with active COVID-19.

The gene calls are TRBV2 and TRBJ2-7; 7 bases fit TRBD2. V dropped 6 bases and J dropped 6; count of bases not matched to a gene: 11. CDR3 size: 14 residues. The germline gives CDR1 SNHLY, CDR2 FYNNEI. The chain's CDR3 is CASRPGTIFSEQYF. CDR3 DNA: TGTGCCAGCAGGCCCGGGACTATTTTTAGCGAGCAGTACTTC.

V gene TRBV7-6 combines with J gene TRBJ2-5; D is uncertain. This CDR3 spans 13 amino acids. V was cut by 3 bases and J by 4 bases, with 9 bases left in between. From germline, CDR1 is SGHVS and CDR2 FNYEAQ. The CDR3 protein is CASSFSLVETQYF. Written as DNA, the CDR3 is TGTGCCAGCAGCTTTAGTCTAGTAGAGACCCAGTACTTC.

The rearrangement joins TRBV7-2 to TRBJ2-3; TRBD2 matches at 12 bases. The junction had 10 bases not matched to a gene; V was cut back by 2 bases and J by 4 bases. Per germline, CDR1 SGHTA and CDR2 FQGNSA. The CDR3 contains 18 residues. CDR3 nucleotide sequence: TGTGCCAGCAGCTTAACGCTCACTAGCGGGAGGTCCCCAGATACGCAGTATTTT. It specifies CASSLTLTSGRSPDTQYF.

The V and J genes are TRBV7-2 and TRBJ1-1, with D unresolved. V was pared by 3 bases and J by 3 bases, with 8 bases between. The V gene's germline CDR1 is SGHTA and CDR2 FQGNSA. This CDR3 is 13 amino acids long. CDR3 in amino acids: CASSFTFDTEAFF. As DNA, the CDR3 is TGTGCCAGCAGCTTCACTTTTGACACTGAAGCTTTCTTT. Full variable domain (remainder filled in from reference TRBV7-2 and TRBJ1-1): GAGVSQSPSNKVTEKGKDVELRCDPISGHTALYWYRQSLGQGLEFLIYFQGNSAPDKSGLPSDRFSAERTGGSVSTLTIQRTQQEDSAVYLCASSFTFDTEAFFGQGTRLTVV.

The chain is built from TRBV30 and TRBJ2-1; D is unresolved. CDR3 length: 13 residues. The V gene lost 0 bases and the J gene lost 6 bases, with 9 bases spanning the gap. Germline V gives CDR1 GTSNPN, CDR2 SVGIG (reference sequence). Here the CDR3 reads CAWSVGDPNEQFF. The CDR3 DNA is TGTGCCTGGAGTGTTGGAGACCCCAATGAGCAGTTCTTC.

CDR3 coding DNA: TGCGCCAGCAGACCCTCGGGGGGGGCGGAGACCCAGTACTTC. Translation gives CASRPSGGAETQYF. This chain joins TRBV5-1 and TRBJ2-5, with TRBD2 identical over 8 bases. V lost 5 bases, J lost 5 bases, and 8 bases stayed unmatched. This CDR3 comprises 14 residues. Germline-derived CDR1 and CDR2 are SGHRS and YFSETQ.

This chain links TRBV24-1 with TRBJ2-5; no clear D. The germline CDR1 and CDR2 sequences are KGHDR and SFDVKD. The CDR3 has 14 residues. V lost 4 bases, J lost 5 bases, and 13 bases lay in between. The CDR3 loop is CATSDPVAPETQYF. CDR3 in DNA: TGTGCCACCAGTGACCCCGTGGCCCCGGAGACCCAGTACTTC.

V gene TRBV30 combines with J gene TRBJ1-6; TRBD1 matches at 7 bases. Trimming at V came to 3 bases and at J to 8 bases, leaving 7 bases not matched to a gene. The CDR3 totals 14 residues. Germline values: CDR1 GTSNPN, CDR2 SVGIG (reference sequence). The CDR3 DNA reads as TGTGCCTGGAGCGCCAACGACAGGGATTCACCCCTCCACTTT. Amino acids: CAWSANDRDSPLHF.

The chain employs TRBV9 and TRBJ2-7; TRBD2 aligns across 8 bases. The J segment lost 3 bases and the V segment lost 0 bases, leaving 5 bases of the junction unmatched. The CDR3 extends over 15 amino acids. The germline CDR1 and CDR2 sequences are SGDLS and YYNGEE. The CDR3, as DNA: TGTGCCAGCAGCGTAGATGTGGGACTAGGCTACGAGCAGTACTTC. Translating gives CASSVDVGLGYEQYF. The variable domain in full, completed from reference TRBV9 and TRBJ2-7, reads DSGVTQTPKHLITATGQRVTLRCSPRSGDLSVYWYQQSLDQGLQFLIQYYNGEERAKGNILERFSAQQFPDLHSELNLSSLELGDSALYFCASSVDVGLGYEQYFGPGTRLTVT.

This clone was seen only a few times. The rearrangement uses TRBV27 and TRBJ1-5; maybe TRBD1 (5 bases). V was cut by 4 bases and J by 9 bases, with 13 bases left in between. The CDR3 length is 13 residues. Per the germline V gene, CDR1 is MNHEY and CDR2 is SMNVEV (reference sequence). The CDR3 DNA is TGTGCCAGCAGTTCGACAGCTGCACTGCCCCAGCATTTT. As protein: CASSSTAALPQHF.

This clone was counted a few times. The gene calls are TRBV4-1 and TRBJ2-3; D is uncertain. From germline, CDR1 is MGHRA and CDR2 YSYEKL. The CDR3 runs 13 residues. V was trimmed by 2 bases and J by 6 bases, leaving 9 bases between them. For the CDR3, the DNA is TGCGCCAGCAGCCAATCGCGTATGGATACGCAGTATTTT. This sequence encodes CASSQSRMDTQYF.

V usage is TRBV28 and J usage is TRBJ1-4; no clear D gene. Germline CDR1 MDHEN, CDR2 SYDVKM. Trimming shortened V by 4 bases and J by 2 bases, and 8 bases separated the two germline ends. The CDR3 is 14 amino acids. The CDR3 sequence is CASSYYSTNEKLFF. The CDR3 region has the DNA TGTGCCAGCAGTTACTACTCGACTAATGAAAAACTGTTTTTT.

This rearrangement joins TRBV20-1 to TRBJ1-2; TRBD1 is a possible D gene (5 bases). Trimming shortened V by 3 bases and J by 7 bases, and 12 bases separated the two germline ends. CDR1 DFQATT and CDR2 SNEGSKA come from the germline V gene (reference sequence). CDR3 length: 12 amino acids. The chain's CDR3 is CSASREGVGYTF. CDR3 nucleotide sequence: TGCAGTGCTAGTAGGGAAGGGGTTGGCTACACCTTC.

This chain connects TRBV27 to TRBJ2-2; 12 bases are a match to TRBD2. The CDR3 consists of 19 residues. The V and J ends lost 2 bases and 3 bases, in that order; junction bases with no gene match: 10. CDR1 and CDR2 (germline): MNHEY, SMNVEV (reference sequence). The CDR3 coding sequence is TGTGCCAGCAGTTTAAGACCTCGACTAGCGGGAGTCGACACCGGGGAGCTGTTTTTT. It is translated as CASSLRPRLAGVDTGELFF.

The V call is TRBV3-1 (or the pseudogene TRBV3-2), the J call TRBJ1-2; D is uncertain. The CDR3 is 15 residues long. Deletions cut 0 bases from V and 4 bases from J, with 12 bases between. The V gene's germline CDR1 is LGHDT and CDR2 YNNKEL (reference sequence). Here the CDR3 reads CASSQEVRGSYGYTF. The CDR3 bases are TGTGCCAGCAGCCAAGAAGTTCGGGGTAGCTATGGCTACACCTTC.

This chain connects TRBV6-1 to TRBJ2-5; D is possibly TRBD2 (6 bases). The CDR3 has 16 amino acids. V gave up 3 bases and J gave up 4 bases, with 18 bases separating them. The germline V gene encodes CDR1 MNHNS and CDR2 SASEGT. The CDR3 sequence: CASSEVGGTGRETQYF. The CDR3, as DNA: TGTGCCAGCAGTGAGGTGGGCGGGACCGGAAGAGAGACCCAGTACTTC.

V and J are TRBV6-2 or TRBV6-3 and TRBJ1-2; 8 positions agree with TRBD1. Germline V gene data show CDR1 as MNHEY and CDR2 as SVGEGT. V was clipped by 2 bases and J by 0 bases; unmatched bases: 8. The CDR3 covers 17 residues. CDR3 DNA: TGTGCCAGCAGTTACCAAGGACAGGGCCGAGCTAACTATGGCTACACCTTC. Its translation is CASSYQGQGRANYGYTF.

V gene TRBV4-3 combines with J gene TRBJ2-2; no firm D call. Trimming removed 0 bases from V and 2 bases from J, with 4 bases in between. CDR3 length: 14 amino acids. The germline V gene encodes CDR1 LGHNA and CDR2 YSLEER. The CDR3 bases are TGCGCCAGCAGCCAAGATGGCAACACCGGGGAGCTGTTTTTT. As protein: CASSQDGNTGELFF.

The chain is built from TRBV9 and TRBJ2-1, with 14 positions matching TRBD2. CDR1 and CDR2 (germline): SGDLS, YYNGEE. The V segment lost 4 bases and the J segment 8 bases; nucleotides outside the gene matches: 11. This CDR3 is built from 17 residues. For the CDR3, the DNA is TGTGCCAGCAGCCCCCTCCCGGGACTAGCGGGAGCCTATGAGCAGTTCTTC. This codes for CASSPLPGLAGAYEQFF.

The V call is TRBV28, the J call TRBJ1-4; 8 nucleotides line up with TRBD1. This CDR3 is 15 amino acids long. Trimming took 5 bases from V and 8 from J; bases not matched to a gene: 10. The germline V gene encodes CDR1 MDHEN and CDR2 SYDVKM. CDR3 residues: CASSPGGRGREKLFF. CDR3 bases: TGTGCCAGCAGTCCGGGGGGCAGGGGGCGAGAAAAACTGTTTTTT.

The chain links TRBV28 to TRBJ2-7; 8 bases are shared with TRBD2. The germline gives CDR1 MDHEN, CDR2 SYDVKM. V shed 9 bases, J shed 4 bases, and the junction held 8 bases outside the gene matches. The CDR3 is made up of 13 amino acids. CDR3 sequence (DNA): TGTGCCAGTCATAGCGGGAAGTTGTACGAGCAGTACTTC. Translating gives CASHSGKLYEQYF.

This rearrangement joins TRBV7-8 to TRBJ2-5, with TRBD2 identical over 8 bases. The CDR3 contains 14 residues. V trimming: 1 base; J trimming: 7 bases; junction bases outside the gene matches: 5. Germline V gene sequence: CDR1 SGHVS, CDR2 FQNEAQ. The CDR3 loop reads CASSLVRGGGTQYF. CDR3 in DNA: TGTGCCAGCAGCTTAGTTCGGGGGGGAGGGACCCAGTACTTC.